This T cell receptor beta chain was obtained from a study of blood T cell repertoires in COVID-19. This CDR3 comprises 14 residues. From germline, CDR1 is MNHEY and CDR2 SVGAGI. V was clipped by 6 bases and J by 5 bases; unmatched bases: 6. Assay: immunoSEQ multiplex PCR; the TCRdb copy retains only in-frame clones and omits some. This table has fewer than 250,000 clones, more than 80% appearing once. This receptor was obtained from a man aged 60 to 69 who had recovered from COVID-19. The gene calls are TRBV6-5 and TRBJ2-5; 10 nucleotides line up with TRBD2. The sequenced sample consisted of PBMCs or T cells enriched from blood (not recorded which). CDR3 residues: CASSQSGGAETQYF. Written as DNA, the CDR3 is TGTGCCAGCAGCCAAAGCGGGGGGGCTGAGACCCAGTACTTC.